This entry is about one TCR beta chain. What it binds is not known. The data originate from a study of radiation and T cells in renal cell carcinoma. Study overall: Nephrectomy followed 15 Gy stereotactic body radiation by 4 weeks. The study, taken as a whole, reports: Pretreatment tumor biopsies were lacking, so baseline clonotypes are unknown. From baseline, blood top tumor clonotypes peaked at 2 weeks post-radiation.

The CDR3 loop spans 22 amino acids. Trimming cost V 0 bases and J 0 bases, with 24 bases left between them. Germline CDR1 reads LGHNT; CDR2 reads FRNRAP. The table came from immunoSEQ multiplex PCR; TCRdb's copy has only in-frame clones and leaves some out. Of some 150,000 clones in the sample, 88% were seen once. The time point is: baseline pretreatment blood. Treatment specified: 15 Gy SBRT to primary tumor, nephrectomy 4 weeks later. Clear cell pathology was present in this patient's renal cell carcinoma. The rearrangement uses TRBV12-5 and TRBJ2-6, with D possibly being TRBD1 (6 bases). Source: blood, taken from a patient whose treatment included radiotherapy and nephrectomy. The receptor was isolated from a woman in her 50s with renal cell carcinoma. The CDR3 reads CASGLVPLYLGTSISGANVLTF. The CDR3 bases are TGTGCTAGTGGTTTGGTACCTCTCTATCTCGGGACATCGATCTCTGGGGCCAACGTCCTGACTTTC.